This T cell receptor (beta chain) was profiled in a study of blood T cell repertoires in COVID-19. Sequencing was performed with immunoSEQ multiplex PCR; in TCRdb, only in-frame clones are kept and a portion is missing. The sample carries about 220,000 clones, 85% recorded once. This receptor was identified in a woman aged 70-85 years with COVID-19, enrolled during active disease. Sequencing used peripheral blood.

CDR3 sequence reads: CATGRRAGEETQYF. The CDR3 DNA is TGTGCCACAGGGAGAAGAGCGGGAGAGGAGACCCAGTACTTC. The gene calls are TRBV7-2 and TRBJ2-5; 8 positions match TRBD2. The CDR3 covers 14 residues. J was trimmed by 5 bases and V by 10 bases; bases with no gene match: 12. From germline, CDR1 is SGHTA and CDR2 FQGNSA.